A single sample is the source of the 25 T cell receptor beta chains below, sequenced in a study of blood T cell repertoires in COVID-19. Profiled with immunoSEQ multiplex PCR; TCRdb holds only in-frame clones, not every one. The repertoire includes about 250,000 clones, approximately 86% of them detected once, and 2.5% to 3% sits in the top ten. The sequencing sample was made of PBMCs or T cells enriched from blood (not recorded which). The receptors were gathered from a woman aged 25 to 39 with acute COVID-19.

V and J are TRBV7-2 and TRBJ1-5, with D hard to call. Trimming removed 4 bases at V and 6 bases at J, with 10 bases between. CDR1 is SGHTA and CDR2 is FQGNSA in the germline V gene. The CDR3 totals 13 residues. The CDR3 sequence is CASSSFSGQPQHF. The CDR3 DNA follows: TGTGCCAGCAGCTCCTTCTCAGGTCAGCCCCAGCATTTT.

In the case of this clone: One junction end disagrees with the germline gene, perhaps due to a read error. The genes are TRBV7-7 and TRBJ2-7; 11 nucleotides align to TRBD1. The length of the CDR3 is 16 residues. The V gene's germline CDR1 is SSHAT and CDR2 FNYEAQ (reference sequence). The DNA of the CDR3 is TGTGCTAGCAGCTTGGTACCTCCCGGGACAGGGGGTGAGCAGTACTTC. Translating gives CASSLVPPGTGGEQYF.

This clone appeared a single time. This chain connects TRBV18 to TRBJ2-1, with D maybe TRBD1 (5 bases). The CDR3 spans 16 residues. Germline lookup yields CDR1 KGHSH and CDR2 LQKENI. Between the trimmed V and J ends, which lost 4 bases and 0 bases, there was a span of 13 bases. In DNA form, the CDR3 reads TGTGCCAGCTCACGGCTTGAAGACAGCTCCTACAATGAGCAGTTCTTC. It codes for CASSRLEDSSYNEQFF.

The gene calls are TRBV7-8 and TRBJ2-3; tentative D call: TRBD2 (5 bases). CDR3 length: 16 residues. Germline CDR1 and CDR2: SGHVS and FQNEAQ. Trimming shortened V by 5 bases and J by 2 bases, and 17 bases separated the two germline ends. The CDR3 DNA is TGTGCCAGCAGCCCATTCCAATCGGGGTTCACAGATACGCAGTATTTT. As protein: CASSPFQSGFTDTQYF.

The chain uses TRBV6-1 and TRBJ2-5; weak D call: TRBD2 (5 bases). Germline V gene sequence: CDR1 MNHNS, CDR2 SASEGT. Trimming shortened V by 2 bases and J by 2 bases, and 12 bases separated the two germline ends. CDR3 size: 15 residues. The CDR3 protein is CASSELGERQETQYF. DNA of the CDR3: TGTGCCAGCAGTGAACTCGGGGAGAGACAAGAGACCCAGTACTTC.

This chain connects TRBV6-6 to TRBJ2-1; 7 positions match TRBD1. Germline CDR1 reads MNHNY; CDR2 reads SVGAGI (reference sequence). The CDR3 loop spans 15 amino acids. The J segment lost 0 bases and the V segment lost 4 bases, leaving 3 bases of the junction unmatched. The CDR3: CASSSRDSSYNEQFF. In DNA, the CDR3 is TGTGCCAGCAGTTCCCGGGACAGCTCCTACAATGAGCAGTTCTTC.

The rearrangement links TRBV5-4 to TRBJ2-1, with a weak D call TRBD1 (6 bases). Germline V gene sequence: CDR1 SGHNT, CDR2 YYREEE (reference sequence). This CDR3 contains 14 residues. V was cut by 2 bases and J by 9 bases, with 15 bases left in between. The CDR3 sequence: CASSFGQTSGEQFF. The CDR3 DNA reads TGTGCCAGCAGCTTCGGACAGACGAGTGGTGAGCAGTTCTTC.

The chain is built from TRBV6-2 or TRBV6-3 and TRBJ1-5; D call uncertain. V was clipped by 0 bases and J by 1 base, with 7 bases between them. Germline V gene data show CDR1 as MNHEY and CDR2 as SVGEGT. This CDR3 is 15 amino acids long. The CDR3 sequence is CASSYSRLSNQPQHF. In nucleotides, the CDR3 is TGTGCCAGCAGTTACTCTCGACTGAGCAATCAGCCCCAGCATTTT.

V and J are TRBV11-2 and TRBJ2-7; possible D gene TRBD2, 5 bases. The CDR3 runs 15 residues. V lost 3 bases and J lost 4, with 16 bases in between. CDR1 and CDR2 from the germline V gene are SGHAT and FQNNGV. Here the CDR3 reads CASSFTDSLPYEQYF. The CDR3 DNA follows: TGTGCCAGCAGCTTTACGGACTCCCTCCCTTACGAGCAGTACTTC. Full variable domain (missing parts from reference TRBV11-2 and TRBJ2-7): EAGVAQSPRYKIIEKRQSVAFWCNPISGHATLYWYQQILGQGPKLLIQFQNNGVVDDSQLPKDRFSAERLKGVDSTLKIQPAKLEDSAVYLCASSFTDSLPYEQYFGPGTRLTVT.

This chain joins TRBV11-3 and TRBJ2-2, with D uncertain. The CDR3 loop spans 15 amino acids. CDR1 is SGHNT and CDR2 is YENEEA in the germline V gene. The ends were cut back, 3 bases at V and 2 bases at J, with 10 bases in the middle. The CDR3 bases are TGTGCCAGCAGCTTCGGCAGGAATAACACCGGGGAGCTGTTTTTT. Encoded protein: CASSFGRNNTGELFF.

The chain combines TRBV5-1 with TRBJ1-1; a weak D match, TRBD1 (5 bases). The V end lost 0 bases, the J end lost 4 bases, and 13 bases lay between the germline ends. The CDR3 runs 15 residues. Germline V CDR1 and CDR2: SGHRS, YFSETQ. The CDR3 DNA reads as TGCGCCAGCAGCTTGGAGGGGTTCGTGACCACTGAAGCTTTCTTT. Translating it yields CASSLEGFVTTEAFF.

This rearrangement joins TRBV11-2 to TRBJ1-3; weak D call: TRBD1 (5 bases). Germline-derived CDR1 and CDR2 are SGHAT and FQNNGV. The CDR3 spans 15 residues. Trimming left V 4 bases short and J 8 bases short, with 18 bases between. The CDR3: CASSYPGGMGDTIYF. In nucleotides, the CDR3 is TGTGCCAGCAGCTACCCCGGGGGGATGGGAGACACCATATATTTT.

This clone has a single count. The V gene is TRBV5-1, the J gene TRBJ1-4; D ambiguous. Trimming left V 4 bases short and J 0 bases short, with 13 bases between. Germline CDR1 and CDR2: SGHRS and YFSETQ. CDR3 length: 16 residues. The CDR3 DNA is TGCGCCAGCAGCATGGAATCAGGCGCAACTAATGAAAAACTGTTTTTT. It is translated as CASSMESGATNEKLFF.

The genes are TRBV19 and TRBJ2-5; TRBD1 aligns across 8 bases. V shed 7 bases and J 0 bases; nucleotides not matched to a gene: 7. This CDR3 has 15 residues. Germline V lookup: CDR1 LNHDA, CDR2 SQIVND (reference sequence). The CDR3 DNA follows: TGTGCCAGTAATCTAGGACAGGGCTACCAAGAGACCCAGTACTTC. This encodes CASNLGQGYQETQYF.

This clone was seen only once. The rearrangement links TRBV15 to TRBJ1-4; no clear D gene. The CDR3 is 16 amino acids. The V gene's germline CDR1 is LNHNV and CDR2 YYDKDF (reference sequence). V lost 0 bases, J lost 8 bases, and 16 bases lay in between. The CDR3 DNA reads as TGTGCCACCAGCAGAGACGCGGAAGGCCTAAGAGAAAAACTGTTTTTT. This sequence encodes CATSRDAEGLREKLFF.

This clone occurred a few times. The gene calls are TRBV5-3 and TRBJ2-7, with 9 bases that match TRBD1. TRBV5-3 qualifies as an ORF whose function is uncertain. V lost 7 bases to trimming and J lost 5 bases; unmatched junction nucleotides: 16. The CDR3 length is 16 residues. The CDR3 region is CARRSTLWDREDEQYF. The DNA for the CDR3 is TGTGCCAGACGATCCACACTCTGGGACAGGGAGGACGAGCAGTACTTC.

The genes are TRBV5-4 and TRBJ2-2; 12 positions match TRBD2. Unmatched junction bases numbered 7, after V lost 3 bases and J lost 7 bases. Germline CDR1 reads SGHNT; CDR2 reads YYREEE (reference sequence). This CDR3 region has 16 residues. The CDR3 region is CASSSPSGGAVGELFF. CDR3 nucleotide sequence: TGTGCCAGCAGCTCCCCTAGCGGGGGGGCCGTCGGGGAGCTGTTTTTT.

This rearrangement joins TRBV19 to TRBJ1-4, with D tentatively TRBD1 (5 bases). Trimming pared 5 bases from V and 8 bases from J, leaving 15 bases between. Looked up from germline, CDR1 is LNHDA and CDR2 is SQIVND (reference sequence). There are 14 residues in the CDR3. CDR3 region: CASSPGDRREKLFF. In DNA form, the CDR3 reads TGTGCCAGTAGTCCGGGAGACAGAAGGGAAAAACTGTTTTTT.

The V gene is TRBV7-2, the J gene TRBJ1-6; 8 bases match TRBD1. The CDR3 runs 16 residues. J lost 9 bases, V lost 5 bases, and 12 bases had no gene match. Germline V gene sequence: CDR1 SGHTA, CDR2 FQGNSA. CDR3 sequence reads: CASSPTPVRGRSPLHF. DNA for the CDR3: TGTGCCAGCAGCCCTACGCCCGTCAGGGGGCGTTCACCCCTCCACTTT. The full variable domain, completed using reference TRBV7-2 and TRBJ1-6, is GAGVSQSPSNKVTEKGKDVELRCDPISGHTALYWYRQSLGQGLEFLIYFQGNSAPDKSGLPSDRFSAERTGGSVSTLTIQRTQQEDSAVYLCASSPTPVRGRSPLHFGNGTRLTVT.

This clone was observed a few times. This rearrangement joins TRBV19 to TRBJ1-1, with D maybe TRBD1 (5 bases). Trimming pared 5 bases from V and 0 bases from J, leaving 25 bases between. The CDR3 sequence is 19 residues long. Germline V gene sequence: CDR1 LNHDA, CDR2 SQIVND (reference sequence). The CDR3 sequence is CASSLPGGGSEGMNTEAFF. The DNA for the CDR3 is TGTGCCAGTAGTTTACCGGGGGGAGGGAGCGAAGGCATGAACACTGAAGCTTTCTTT. Together with reference TRBV19 and TRBJ1-1, the CDR3 gives the full variable domain: DGGITQSPKYLFRKEGQNVTLSCEQNLNHDAMYWYRQDPGQGLRLIYYSQIVNDFQKGDIAEGYSVSREKKESFPLTVTSAQKNPTAFYLCASSLPGGGSEGMNTEAFFGQGTRLTVV.

V and J are TRBV27 and TRBJ2-5; D is unclear. Between the trimmed V and J ends, which lost 2 bases and 4 bases, there was a span of 17 bases. CDR1 and CDR2 from the germline V gene are MNHEY and SMNVEV (reference sequence). The CDR3 loop spans 16 amino acids. CDR3 nucleotide sequence: TGTGCCAGCAGTTTAAGAGCCTTACGATCCACAGAGACCCAGTACTTC. Its translation is CASSLRALRSTETQYF.

The chain combines TRBV4-3 with TRBJ1-2; D remains ambiguous. This CDR3 spans 15 amino acids. The ends were cut back, 0 bases at V and 0 bases at J, with 8 bases in the middle. Germline loops: CDR1 LGHNA, CDR2 YSLEER. The CDR3 sequence: CASSQEPNSNYGYTF. CDR3 DNA sequence: TGCGCCAGCAGCCAAGAACCCAACTCTAACTATGGCTACACCTTC.

V gene TRBV7-9 combines with J gene TRBJ1-3, with D perhaps matching TRBD1 (5 bases). This CDR3 region has 17 residues. CDR1 is SEHNR and CDR2 is FQNEAQ in the germline V gene (reference sequence). V was trimmed by 2 bases and J by 0 bases, leaving 14 bases between them. The CDR3 coding sequence is TGTGCCAGCAGCTTATGGGCCTCGACAGACTCTGGAAACACCATATATTTT. It yields the protein CASSLWASTDSGNTIYF.

The chain combines TRBV7-8 with TRBJ2-3, with a possible D match to TRBD2 (7 bases). V lost 2 bases and J lost 2, with 14 bases in between. CDR1 and CDR2 (germline): SGHVS, FQNEAQ. This CDR3 is built from 16 residues. The CDR3 sequence is CASSLMRGPVTDTQYF. CDR3 DNA sequence: TGTGCCAGCAGCTTAATGCGGGGGCCAGTCACAGATACGCAGTATTTT. Looking up the rest from reference TRBV7-8 and TRBJ2-3 gives the full variable domain: GAGVSQSPRYKVAKRGQDVALRCDPISGHVSLFWYQQALGQGPEFLTYFQNEAQLDKSGLPSDRFFAERPEGSVSTLKIQRTQQEDSAVYLCASSLMRGPVTDTQYFGPGTRLTVL.

The V call is TRBV6-1, the J call TRBJ1-2, with a tentative D call TRBD1 (5 bases). CDR3 length: 16 amino acids. CDR1 is MNHNS, CDR2 SASEGT, per germline. V lost 1 base, J lost 1 base, and 13 bases lay in between. The CDR3 sequence is CASSEVPRGVNYGYTF. The CDR3 DNA reads TGTGCCAGCAGTGAAGTTCCAAGGGGCGTTAACTATGGCTACACCTTC.